A single sample is the source of the 20 T cell receptor beta chains below, sequenced in a study of T-cell reconstitution after alpha-beta-depleted transplantation in children. Unique molecular identifiers were used in preparing the TCRbeta library. Via MiXCR, TCRdb re-called the PCR reads, giving one row per CDR3 protein. The repertoire consists of 490,000 or so distinct CDR3 sequences, with roughly an eighth occurring once and the leading ten covering around 6.1%. The specimen comprised PBMCs from the stem cell graft donor, sampled from the stem cell graft. The receptor source for this set is a human donor who donated a stem cell graft to a child with combined immunodeficiency.

This chain links TRBV6-2 or TRBV6-3 with TRBJ2-1, with 10 bases that match TRBD2. V lost 6 bases, J lost 0 bases, and 5 bases stayed unmatched. This CDR3 region has 16 residues. Germline CDR1 reads MNHEY; CDR2 reads SVGEGT. CDR3 coding DNA: TGTGCCAGCAGAGTTAGCGGGGGGCTCTCCTACAATGAGCAGTTCTTC. It is translated as CASRVSGGLSYNEQFF.

The chain joins TRBV25-1 to TRBJ2-3, with 9 bases that match TRBD2. CDR1 and CDR2 from the germline V gene are MGHDK and SYGVNS. The CDR3 covers 17 residues. Trimming removed 2 bases from V and 3 bases from J; junction bases left unmatched: 9. The CDR3 is CASSEASSGSRTDTQYF. The CDR3 DNA reads TGTGCCAGCAGTGAAGCTAGTAGCGGGAGCAGGACAGATACGCAGTATTTT.

This clonotype was detected a few times. The chain joins TRBV12-3 or TRBV12-4 to TRBJ1-5; D gene ambiguous. Deletions cut 3 bases from V and 4 bases from J, with 13 bases between. This CDR3 has 15 residues. The CDR3 here is CASSLGWTSNQPQHF. The CDR3 DNA is TGTGCCAGCAGTTTGGGTTGGACCTCTAATCAGCCCCAGCATTTT.

This clonotype was seen a handful of times. The rearrangement uses TRBV5-6 and TRBJ2-5, with 7 bases matching TRBD2. Trimming cost V 1 base and J 4 bases; bases outside gene matches: 16. The CDR3 sequence is 18 residues long. Looked up from germline, CDR1 is SGHDT and CDR2 is YYEEEE. CDR3 region: CASSLLWASGYEGETQYF. CDR3 DNA sequence: TGTGCCAGCAGCTTGTTATGGGCTAGCGGTTATGAGGGAGAGACCCAGTACTTC.

This clonotype appeared a few times. The chain combines TRBV4-1 with TRBJ2-3; D is perhaps TRBD1 (6 bases). CDR3 length: 15 amino acids. Trimming cost V 2 bases and J 6 bases, with 15 bases left between them. The V gene's germline CDR1 is MGHRA and CDR2 YSYEKL. The CDR3 region is CASSQPPAGVDTQYF. CDR3 nucleotides: TGCGCCAGCAGCCAACCCCCGGCAGGGGTGGATACGCAGTATTTT.

The CDR3 spells CASGTQLAGLGEETQYF. CDR3 nucleotide sequence: TGTGCTAGTGGTACCCAACTAGCGGGCCTGGGAGAAGAGACCCAGTACTTC. The chain links TRBV12-5 to TRBJ2-5; 9 bases agree with TRBD2. After removal of 5 bases from V and 3 bases from J, the junction contained 13 bases not matched to a gene. The CDR3 totals 17 residues. Per the germline V gene, CDR1 is LGHNT and CDR2 is FRNRAP. The entire variable domain, with the rest obtained from reference TRBV12-5 and TRBJ2-5, is as follows: DARVTQTPRHKVTEMGQEVTMRCQPILGHNTVFWYRQTMMQGLELLAYFRNRAPLDDSGMPKDRFSAEMPDATLATLKIQPSEPRDSAVYFCASGTQLAGLGEETQYFGPGTRLLVL.

The chain recombines TRBV4-3 with TRBJ1-2, with unresolved D. Trimming took 0 bases from V and 2 from J, leaving 7 bases between them. Germline CDR1 and CDR2: LGHNA and YSLEER. CDR3 length: 14 amino acids. As DNA, the CDR3 is TGCGCCAGCAGCCAAGAATTAGGGAACTATGGCTACACCTTC. This codes for CASSQELGNYGYTF.

This chain uses TRBV6-4 with TRBJ2-2; 9 bases are shared with TRBD1. The germline V gene has CDR1 MRHNA and CDR2 SNTAGT. V trimming: 6 bases; J trimming: 7 bases; junction bases outside the gene matches: 9. The CDR3 sequence is 15 residues long. CDR3 sequence: CASRQGAFTHGELFF. Here the CDR3 DNA reads TGTGCCAGCAGACAGGGGGCCTTTACCCACGGGGAGCTGTTTTTT.

The sample holds a few counts of this clonotype. This chain links TRBV2 with TRBJ1-2, with 11 bases aligning to TRBD1. V shed 8 bases and J 5 bases; nucleotides not matched to a gene: 4. This CDR3 has 13 residues. The V gene's germline CDR1 is SNHLY and CDR2 FYNNEI. The CDR3 DNA is TGTGCCAGCGTTGGACAGGGGGCATATGGCTACACCTTC. It encodes CASVGQGAYGYTF.

This clonotype has more than one count but fewer than ten. The CDR3 DNA reads as TGTGCCAGCAGCACGTACCAAGCAGAGGGGAATGAGCAGTTCTTC. Encoded protein: CASSTYQAEGNEQFF. The V call is TRBV11-3, the J call TRBJ2-1; D tentatively fits TRBD1 or TRBD2 (5 bases each). The length of the CDR3 is 15 residues. Trimming shortened V by 5 bases and J by 7 bases, and 18 bases separated the two germline ends. Germline loops: CDR1 SGHNT, CDR2 YENEEA.

This sequence joins TRBV7-2 and TRBJ2-2, with 8 bases matching TRBD1. Losses at the gene ends were 8 bases for V and 4 bases for J; bases not matched to a gene: 9. Germline V gene lookup returns CDR1 SGHTA and CDR2 FQGNSA. This CDR3 comprises 15 residues. As DNA, the CDR3 is TGTGCCAGCTCGGAGACAGGGGTGGTCACCGGGGAGCTGTTTTTT. This sequence encodes CASSETGVVTGELFF.

In this sample, this clonotype turned up a few times. The rearrangement uses TRBV5-1 and TRBJ2-7; D may match TRBD1 or TRBD2 (7 bases each). Germline lookup yields CDR1 SGHRS and CDR2 YFSETQ. This CDR3 is 14 amino acids long. V was pared by 6 bases and J by 2 bases, with 15 bases between. The DNA for the CDR3 is TGCGCCAGCACCCCGGGAGGACAGGCCTACGAGCAGTACTTC. Its translation: CASTPGGQAYEQYF. The full variable domain, completed using reference TRBV5-1 and TRBJ2-7, is KAGVTQTPRYLIKTRGQQVTLSCSPISGHRSVSWYQQTPGQGLQFLFEYFSETQRNKGNFPGRFSGRQFSNSRSEMNVSTLELGDSALYLCASTPGGQAYEQYFGPGTRLTVT.

This clonotype was seen ten or more times. V usage is TRBV29-1 and J usage is TRBJ2-2; D perhaps matches TRBD1 (5 bases). This CDR3 comprises 14 residues. Germline V lookup: CDR1 SQVTM, CDR2 ANQGSEA. Trimming removed 1 base at V and 5 bases at J, with 11 bases between. The CDR3 DNA sequence: TGCAGCGTTGAAGCTCAGGGTCTTACCGGGGAGCTGTTTTTT. Protein: CSVEAQGLTGELFF.

This rearrangement joins TRBV18 to TRBJ2-7; weak D call: TRBD2 (6 bases). V was shortened by 5 bases and J by 3 bases, with 14 bases between the two germline ends. Germline loops: CDR1 KGHSH, CDR2 LQKENI. CDR3 length: 14 amino acids. CDR3 sequence: CASSRTTDIYEQYF. The CDR3 DNA sequence: TGTGCCAGCTCAAGGACTACGGACATCTACGAGCAGTACTTC. The variable domain in full, with the rest retrieved from reference TRBV18 and TRBJ2-7, is NAGVMQNPRHLVRRRGQEARLRCSPMKGHSHVYWYRQLPEEGLKFMVYLQKENIIDESGMPKERFSAEFPKEGPSILRIQQVVRGDSAAYFCASSRTTDIYEQYFGPGTRLTVT.

This clonotype was found a few times. The chain employs TRBV6-5 and TRBJ1-4, with D hard to call. There are 16 residues in the CDR3. Per germline, CDR1 MNHEY and CDR2 SVGAGI. V dropped 0 bases and J dropped 8 bases, with 16 bases sitting between them. CDR3 amino acids: CASSYSNHGVREKLFF. CDR3 coding DNA: TGTGCCAGCAGTTACTCGAATCACGGAGTTCGGGAAAAACTGTTTTTT.

This clonotype was counted only a few times. The chain is built from TRBV6-1 and TRBJ2-1; TRBD2 is a possible D gene (5 bases). Trimming pared 5 bases from V and 3 bases from J, leaving 17 bases between. Germline CDR1 and CDR2: MNHNS and SASEGT. The CDR3 has 16 amino acids. Here the CDR3 reads CASSPRTQTLYNEQFF. In nucleotides, the CDR3 is TGTGCCAGCAGTCCTCGGACTCAAACCCTCTACAATGAGCAGTTCTTC.

The chain couples TRBV12-3 or TRBV12-4 to TRBJ1-1; D is perhaps TRBD1 (6 bases). The CDR3 extends over 13 amino acids. V lost 7 bases, J lost 0 bases, and 9 bases lay in between. The CDR3 sequence is CASNRDMNTEAFF. The CDR3 DNA reads as TGTGCCAGCAACCGGGACATGAACACTGAAGCTTTCTTT.

The CDR3 sequence is CATSDLGGYTF. The CDR3 DNA sequence: TGTGCCACCAGTGATTTGGGCGGCTACACCTTC. J is TRBJ1-2 and V is TRBV24-1; D gene uncertain. CDR1 is KGHDR and CDR2 is SFDVKD in the germline V gene. The CDR3 runs to 11 residues. V gave up 0 bases and J gave up 8 bases, with 3 bases separating them.

The CDR3 here is CASSLRQGHLGETQYF. CDR3 nucleotides: TGTGCCAGCAGCCTGAGACAGGGGCACCTGGGGGAGACCCAGTACTTC. The genes are TRBV12-3 or TRBV12-4 and TRBJ2-5; 8 bases are a match to TRBD1. V shed 6 bases and J 5 bases; nucleotides not matched to a gene: 14. CDR3 length: 16 amino acids.

Only a few counts were recorded for this clonotype. The chain employs TRBV6-2 or TRBV6-3 and TRBJ2-3; 8 bases are shared with TRBD2. Germline values: CDR1 MNHEY, CDR2 SVGEGT. The V gene end was trimmed by 6 bases and the J gene end by 3 bases; junction bases not matched to a gene: 5. CDR3 size: 14 residues. The CDR3, as DNA: TGTGCCAGCAGCCCTCAGCGGGAGACAGATACGCAGTATTTT. This sequence encodes CASSPQRETDTQYF.